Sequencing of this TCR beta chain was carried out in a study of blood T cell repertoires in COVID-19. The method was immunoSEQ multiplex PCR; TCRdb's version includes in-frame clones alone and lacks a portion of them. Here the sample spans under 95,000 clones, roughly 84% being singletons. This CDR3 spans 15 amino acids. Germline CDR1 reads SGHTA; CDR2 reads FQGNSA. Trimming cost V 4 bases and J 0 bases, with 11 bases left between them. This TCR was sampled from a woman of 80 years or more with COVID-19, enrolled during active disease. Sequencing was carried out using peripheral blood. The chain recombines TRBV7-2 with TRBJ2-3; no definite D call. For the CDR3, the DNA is TGTGCCAGCAGCTCCCGACACATCAGCACAGATACGCAGTATTTT. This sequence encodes CASSSRHISTDTQYF.